This T cell receptor (beta chain) was sequenced in a study of CD8 T cell repertoires and HIV-1 epitope variants (dated by TCRdb to the early 2020s). Notes on the research overall: T cells were stimulated in separate culture wells with each of twenty-five peptides representing autologous and known Gag and Nef epitope variants. The control conditions were a CMV, EBV and flu peptide pool, the Ebola AY9 epitope as a negative control, and a well with no peptide. Tested epitopes included three Gag epitope families and Nef HW9 and YT9. T cells were enriched using the EasySep Human T Cell Enrichment Kit and were co-cultured with equal numbers of autologous T cell-negative cells serving as antigen-presenting cells. For around 9 days the cultures were kept in IMDM with gentamicin, and on days 3 and 7 half of the media was changed with IL-2, IL-7 and IL-15 added. A 1M T cell aliquot was kept as an uncultured baseline condition, separate from the 83 T cell cultures. A total of some 84 T cell cultures were run, with each culture condition done in triplicate except for one peptide, which was done in duplicate.

TCR beta CDR3 regions were sequenced at survey depth on the immunoSEQ platform. The QIAamp DNA micro kit was used to extract genomic DNA from every cultured and uncultured CD8+ T cell population. Under the source paper's analysis protocol: Samples with fewer than 5,000 productive reads were excluded, which removed about 6.5% of the roughly 75 HIV peptide-stimulated cultures. A MANAFEST web app trimmed sequences to CDR3 and removed nonproductive sequences, CDR3s under 5 amino acids, and those not starting C or ending F/W. Clonotypes were classified as antigen-specific only if expansion was observed in at least 2 of 3 replicates versus the no-peptide control at FDR 0.01, only within one epitope family. Specific clonotypes also needed at least fivefold higher frequency than in wells stimulated with peptides from other epitope families. TCRdb carries this immuneACCESS record with in-frame sequences only. Its versions omit some clonotypes, under half of them owing to an unresolved V gene in the studies checked, with the rest unexplained. V and J calls and clone size are those listed in that table; D and trimming were worked out from the DNA. The sample table records 5,200 or so clones; under 75% of these occur just once. Around two fifths of the sample goes to the ten largest clones.

General conclusions and limits of the study: The Nef KF9 family was recognized by five clonotypes and the HW9 family by one, and no responses to the TAALDMSHF plasma variant were observed. The study identified about ten antigen-specific TCR beta clonotypes, roughly 6 of which appeared to be cross-reactive for autologous or known escape epitope variants. The assay identified only TCR beta chains and indicated proliferation to antigen, not T cell function or cytokine profile.

Details on this clone: Its antigen remains unidentified. No base quality information exists; no much larger clone differs at one position.

Deletion took 5 bases off V and 7 bases off J, with a span of 13 bases between the germline ends. The CDR3 spans 14 residues, from the cysteine through the phenylalanine. The entry retains the CDR3 DNA only, 42 bases that are in frame from base 1. CDR1 and CDR2 are read off the germline V gene (reference sequence) as SGHNT and YYREEE. The EasySep Human CD8+ T Cell Enrichment Kit was used on day 10 to isolate CD8+ T cells from every culture. Sample: cultured CD8+ T cells derived from PBMCs. The V and J genes are TRBV5-4 and TRBJ1-6; TRBD1 could be the D gene, as 5 bases match. The TCR sequence derives from a male donor with HIV. The nucleotide sequence is TGTGCCAGCAGTTTCAGGGAGGGGAATTCACCCCTCCACTTT. It translates to CASSFREGNSPLHF.